This TCR beta chain derives from a study of type 1 and type 2 diabetes patients. Genomic DNA was the PCR template. Amplification of the beta chain CDR3 used 30 forward and 13 reverse multiplex primers. A single record per CDR3 protein comes from TCRdb applying MiXCR to the multiplex PCR reads. The sample records more than 250,000 distinct CDR3 sequences, more than 40% being singletons. Germline lookup yields CDR1 LNHDA and CDR2 SQIVND (reference sequence). The CDR3 is made up of 14 amino acids. As to this clonotype: One junction end disagrees with the germline gene, perhaps due to a read error.

The clonotype comes from a man aged 18-30 years with type 2 diabetes. The sequencing input was peripheral blood mononuclear cells (PBMCs). The chain employs TRBV19 and TRBJ2-7; 10 nucleotides align to TRBD1. CDR3 in DNA: TGTGCCAGTAGTATAGGGACAGGGGGATACGAGCAGCACTTC. This sequence encodes CASSIGTGGYEQHF.